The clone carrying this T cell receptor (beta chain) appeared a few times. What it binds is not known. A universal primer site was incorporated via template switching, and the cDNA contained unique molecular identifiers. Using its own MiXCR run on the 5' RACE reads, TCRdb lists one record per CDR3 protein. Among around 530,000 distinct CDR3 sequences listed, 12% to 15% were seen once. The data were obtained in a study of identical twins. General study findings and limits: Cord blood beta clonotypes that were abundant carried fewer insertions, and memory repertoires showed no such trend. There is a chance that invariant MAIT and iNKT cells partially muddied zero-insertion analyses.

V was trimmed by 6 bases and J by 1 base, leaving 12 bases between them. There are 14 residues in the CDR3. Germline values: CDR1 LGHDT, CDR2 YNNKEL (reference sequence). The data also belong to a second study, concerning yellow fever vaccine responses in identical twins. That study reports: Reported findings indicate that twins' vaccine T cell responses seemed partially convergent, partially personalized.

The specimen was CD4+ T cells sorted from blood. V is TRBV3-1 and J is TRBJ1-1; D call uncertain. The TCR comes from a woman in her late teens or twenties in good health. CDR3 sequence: CASSYRVSNTEAFF. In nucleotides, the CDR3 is TGTGCCAGCAGTTACCGGGTTTCGAACACTGAAGCTTTCTTT.